This T cell receptor (beta chain) emerged from a study of T cells in Graves' hyperthyroidism and ophthalmopathy. There were TCR beta CDR3 regions amplified from RNA transcripts. TCR CDR3 regions were first amplified by RT-PCR with HTBI primers. TCRdb called the multiplex PCR reads again in MiXCR, with one record for every CDR3 protein. The repertoire holds about 720,000 distinct CDR3 sequences, with less than 20% as singletons. V shed 1 base, J shed 11 bases, and the junction held 14 bases outside the gene matches. The length of the CDR3 is 16 residues. This clonotype was counted many times. The sequencing input was blood. The rearrangement links TRBV12-3 or TRBV12-4 to TRBJ2-1, with 7 bases aligning to TRBD2. The source of this sequence is a man aged 18 to 30 with Graves' hyperthyroidism. The CDR3 protein is CASSLVDTGTGGKQFF. The CDR3, as DNA: TGTGCCAGCAGTTTAGTCGACACCGGCACCGGGGGGAAGCAGTTCTTC.